This T cell receptor beta chain is drawn from a study of blood T cell repertoires in COVID-19. About the study: Nucleic acid was either cDNA or gDNA, and it came from T cells, B-cell-depleted T cells, or PBMCs.

The CDR3 covers 15 residues. V lost 2 bases and J lost 4; bases outside the gene matches: 7. Germline V CDR1 and CDR2: MDHEN, SYDVKM. Study processing details: Counts of nucleated cells, estimated from reference gene primer amplification, were obtained. Here immunoSEQ multiplex PCR was the method, and the copy in TCRdb shows in-frame clones only, minus some. Clone size and V and J calls were adopted from that table, with D and trimming inferred from the DNA. The sample carries 180,000 or so clones, more than 70% recorded once. This receptor was identified in a man aged 40-49 years with active or convalescent COVID-19. Sequencing input: peripheral blood. This sequence joins TRBV28 and TRBJ2-7, with TRBD1 matching over 8 bases. CDR3 loop: CASSLGTGGFYEQYF. CDR3 sequence (DNA): TGTGCCAGCAGTTTAGGGACAGGTGGGTTTTACGAGCAGTACTTC. The variable domain in full, with the rest retrieved from reference TRBV28 and TRBJ2-7, is DVKVTQSSRYLVKRTGEKVFLECVQDMDHENMFWYRQDPGLGLRLIYFSYDVKMKEKGDIPEGYSVSREKKERFSLILESASTNQTSMYLCASSLGTGGFYEQYFGPGTRLTVT.